The entry below describes one T cell receptor beta chain. This entry belongs to a study of blood T cell repertoires in COVID-19. Here immunoSEQ multiplex PCR was the method, and the copy in TCRdb shows in-frame clones only, minus some. The sample lists some 250,000 clones; roughly 90% were seen once. Per the germline V gene, CDR1 is LNHDA and CDR2 is SQIVND (reference sequence). The CDR3 is 14 amino acids. With V trimmed by 7 bases and J by 5 bases, 9 bases remained unmatched. The rearrangement joins TRBV19 to TRBJ1-1, with 8 bases fitting TRBD1. The receptor was isolated from a middle-aged man who had recovered from COVID-19. The sample consisted of PBMCs or T cells enriched from blood (not recorded which). The CDR3 loop is CASKKSRDRTEAFF. CDR3 sequence (DNA): TGTGCCAGTAAAAAATCCCGGGACAGGACTGAAGCTTTCTTT.